This T cell receptor beta chain was sequenced during a study of regulatory dendritic cells for organ transplantation. FACS sorted CD4+ or CD8+ T cells into CD45RA+ naive and CD45RO+ memory. Trimming removed 1 base at V and 6 bases at J, with 9 bases between. Per germline, CDR1 SGHAT and CDR2 FQNNGV. This CDR3 region has 14 residues. Details on this clone: What it binds is unknown. Other DNA variants within this sample encode the same CDR3.

TCRdb's copy holds only in-frame clones and misses some; the assay was immunoSEQ multiplex PCR. The sample consists of around 5,000 clones, around three fifths of them appearing once. Whole-study findings and limits: Memory CD8+ T cells were the most oligoclonal; naive cells were highly diverse. Alloreactive memory CD8+ T cell pools varied considerably between individuals.

The sequenced material came from memory CD8+ T cells from blood. Indicated subset: CD45RO+ memory T cells. This chain uses TRBV11-2 with TRBJ2-2, with a possible D match to TRBD2 (6 bases). This clonotype was obtained from a human donor in good health. CDR3 nucleotide sequence: TGTGCCAGCAGCTTAGTGAGGGAGGCCGGGGAGCTGTTTTTT. This sequence encodes CASSLVREAGELFF.